A selection of T cell receptor beta chains follows, all from one sample in a study of T cell responses to AZD1222 COVID-19 vaccine. Sequencing used immunoSEQ multiplex PCR; TCRdb keeps in-frame clones, though not all of them. The sample lists about 52,000 clones, roughly 89% occurring once. Here the sequenced sample was peripheral blood, taken 28 days after the second AZD1222 dose. These TCRs come from an adult who received the AZD1222 COVID-19 vaccine. CDR3s include the opening cysteine and the closing phenylalanine or tryptophan. The order of the fields is V gene, J gene, D gene, clone size, CDR3 protein, CDR3 DNA. A D gene is named only where the DNA matches it firmly. Expanded clones are given a class, and other clones once, few, many or no size at all.

v_call: TRBV24-1; j_call: TRBJ2-3; d_call: TRBD2; clone_size: .; cdr3_aa: CATAGGEDTQYF; cdr3_nt: TGTGCCACCGCGGGGGGGGAAGATACGCAGTATTTT
v_call: TRBV28; j_call: TRBJ2-7; d_call: .; clone_size: .; cdr3_aa: CASSLGQIGHEQYF; cdr3_nt: TGTGCCAGCAGTTTAGGACAAATCGGTCACGAGCAGTACTTC
v_call: TRBV27; j_call: TRBJ2-4; d_call: TRBD1; clone_size: .; cdr3_aa: CASSLSPTGTGRNIQYF; cdr3_nt: TGTGCCAGCAGTTTATCGCCCACCGGGACAGGGCGAAACATTCAGTACTTC
v_call: TRBV11-2; j_call: TRBJ1-4; d_call: .; clone_size: .; cdr3_aa: CASSFWGEKLFF; cdr3_nt: TGTGCCAGCAGCTTTTGGGGTGAAAAACTGTTTTTT
v_call: TRBV18; j_call: TRBJ2-7; d_call: TRBD1; clone_size: .; cdr3_aa: CASSPPGQGYEQYF; cdr3_nt: TGTGCCAGCTCACCTCCGGGACAGGGGTACGAGCAGTACTTC
v_call: TRBV5-1; j_call: TRBJ2-2; d_call: TRBD2; clone_size: .; cdr3_aa: CASSWTGTSGSGLFF; cdr3_nt: TGCGCCAGCAGCTGGACCGGGACTAGCGGGAGTGGGTTGTTTTTT
v_call: TRBV7-9; j_call: TRBJ2-7; d_call: .; clone_size: .; cdr3_aa: CASSLGQASSYEQYF; cdr3_nt: TGTGCCAGCAGCTTAGGACAGGCCAGCTCCTACGAGCAGTACTTC
v_call: TRBV5-1; j_call: TRBJ2-6; d_call: .; clone_size: .; cdr3_aa: CASSLGGSGILSGANVLTF; cdr3_nt: TGCGCCAGCAGCTTGGGGGGTAGCGGAATTCTCTCTGGGGCCAACGTCCTGACTTTC
v_call: TRBV2; j_call: TRBJ1-4; d_call: .; clone_size: .; cdr3_aa: CASMAMGRVNEKLFF; cdr3_nt: TGTGCCAGCATGGCTATGGGCAGGGTGAATGAAAAACTGTTTTTT
v_call: TRBV5-1; j_call: TRBJ1-1; d_call: .; clone_size: .; cdr3_aa: CASSLAQANTEAFF; cdr3_nt: TGCGCCAGCAGCTTGGCACAGGCGAACACTGAAGCTTTCTTT
v_call: TRBV9; j_call: TRBJ2-1; d_call: TRBD2; clone_size: .; cdr3_aa: CASSLLAGGPNEQFF; cdr3_nt: TGTGCCAGCAGCCTACTAGCGGGAGGACCTAATGAGCAGTTCTTC
v_call: TRBV2; j_call: TRBJ2-2; d_call: TRBD2; clone_size: .; cdr3_aa: CASSERGGITGELFF; cdr3_nt: TGTGCCAGCAGTGAACGGGGGGGCATCACCGGGGAGCTGTTTTTT
v_call: TRBV7-3; j_call: TRBJ2-5; d_call: TRBD1; clone_size: .; cdr3_aa: CASSRGQTETQYF; cdr3_nt: TGTGCCAGCAGCCGGGGACAGACGGAGACCCAGTACTTC
v_call: TRBV6-1; j_call: TRBJ1-1; d_call: .; clone_size: .; cdr3_aa: CASSDGAETEAFF; cdr3_nt: TGTGCCAGCAGTGACGGGGCAGAGACTGAAGCTTTCTTT
v_call: TRBV11-2; j_call: TRBJ2-5; d_call: .; clone_size: .; cdr3_aa: CASSWGEGGETQYF; cdr3_nt: TGTGCCAGCAGCTGGGGTGAAGGCGGGGAGACCCAGTACTTC
v_call: TRBV6-5; j_call: TRBJ2-7; d_call: TRBD2; clone_size: .; cdr3_aa: CASSYEPSGRYEQYF; cdr3_nt: TGTGCCAGCAGTTACGAGCCTAGCGGGAGGTACGAGCAGTACTTC
v_call: TRBV4-1; j_call: TRBJ2-6; d_call: TRBD1; clone_size: .; cdr3_aa: CASSQAAPGTGGYGANVLTF; cdr3_nt: TGCGCCAGCAGCCAAGCGGCCCCCGGGACAGGGGGCTATGGGGCCAACGTCCTGACTTTC
v_call: TRBV5-4; j_call: TRBJ2-3; d_call: TRBD2; clone_size: .; cdr3_aa: CASSSRLATSTDTQYF; cdr3_nt: TGTGCCAGCAGCTCAAGACTAGCGACTAGCACAGATACGCAGTATTTT
v_call: TRBV19; j_call: TRBJ2-7; d_call: .; clone_size: .; cdr3_aa: CASSITGVETHEQYF; cdr3_nt: TGTGCCAGTAGTATTACCGGGGTTGAAACCCACGAGCAGTACTTC
v_call: TRBV19; j_call: TRBJ2-6; d_call: .; clone_size: few; cdr3_aa: CASSIPGPDSGANVLTF; cdr3_nt: TGTGCCAGTAGTATACCCGGGCCAGACTCTGGGGCCAACGTCCTGACTTTC
v_call: TRBV7-9; j_call: TRBJ1-1; d_call: .; clone_size: .; cdr3_aa: CASSLVGTVEAFF; cdr3_nt: TGTGCCAGCAGCTTAGTTGGCACCGTTGAAGCTTTCTTT
v_call: TRBV15; j_call: TRBJ2-7; d_call: TRBD2; clone_size: .; cdr3_aa: CATSRDWRLAGGEQYF; cdr3_nt: TGTGCCACCAGCAGAGATTGGAGACTAGCGGGAGGTGAGCAGTACTTC
v_call: TRBV2; j_call: TRBJ2-7; d_call: TRBD2; clone_size: once; cdr3_aa: CASSLAGAPADEQYF; cdr3_nt: TGTGCCAGCAGTCTAGCGGGAGCCCCGGCCGACGAGCAGTACTTC
v_call: TRBV5-1; j_call: TRBJ2-5; d_call: TRBD2; clone_size: .; cdr3_aa: CASSLPGLAGVQAQYF; cdr3_nt: TGCGCCAGCAGCTTACCTGGACTAGCGGGAGTACAGGCCCAGTACTTC
v_call: TRBV7-9; j_call: TRBJ1-1; d_call: .; clone_size: .; cdr3_aa: CASSLRGSEAFF; cdr3_nt: TGTGCCAGCAGCTTAAGAGGGTCTGAAGCTTTCTTT
v_call: TRBV3-1/TRBV3-2; j_call: TRBJ2-4; d_call: TRBD2; clone_size: .; cdr3_aa: CASSPALAGKNIQYF; cdr3_nt: TGTGCCAGCAGTCCCGCACTAGCGGGAAAAAACATTCAGTACTTC
v_call: TRBV7-9; j_call: TRBJ2-2; d_call: TRBD1; clone_size: .; cdr3_aa: CASSPGTDLLGELFF; cdr3_nt: TGTGCCAGCAGCCCCGGGACAGATCTTTTGGGGGAGCTGTTTTTT
v_call: TRBV28; j_call: TRBJ2-3; d_call: TRBD2; clone_size: .; cdr3_aa: CASSLPGGSLPDTQYF; cdr3_nt: TGTGCCAGCAGTCTCCCGGGGGGATCGCTCCCAGATACGCAGTATTTT
v_call: TRBV5-1; j_call: TRBJ2-2; d_call: TRBD2; clone_size: .; cdr3_aa: CASSLGLAGGPSGELFF; cdr3_nt: TGCGCCAGCAGCTTGGGACTAGCGGGAGGGCCGAGCGGGGAGCTGTTTTTT
v_call: TRBV2; j_call: TRBJ2-7; d_call: TRBD1; clone_size: .; cdr3_aa: CASSPGTGAIYEQYF; cdr3_nt: TGTGCCAGCAGTCCCGGGACAGGGGCCATCTACGAGCAGTACTTC
v_call: TRBV7-2; j_call: TRBJ1-5; d_call: .; clone_size: .; cdr3_aa: CASSREPNQPQHF; cdr3_nt: TGTGCCAGTAGCAGGGAGCCAAATCAGCCCCAGCATTTT
v_call: TRBV7-9; j_call: TRBJ1-3; d_call: .; clone_size: .; cdr3_aa: CASSPFGGDSGNTIYF; cdr3_nt: TGTGCCAGCAGCCCGTTTGGGGGGGACTCTGGAAACACCATATATTTT
v_call: TRBV24-1; j_call: TRBJ2-7; d_call: TRBD1; clone_size: few; cdr3_aa: CATGQGSSEQYF; cdr3_nt: TGTGCCACGGGACAGGGGAGTTCCGAGCAGTACTTC
v_call: TRBV5-1; j_call: TRBJ2-5; d_call: .; clone_size: .; cdr3_aa: CASSLTGAQETQYF; cdr3_nt: TGCGCCAGCAGCCTGACTGGGGCCCAAGAGACCCAGTACTTC
v_call: TRBV18; j_call: TRBJ2-5; d_call: .; clone_size: .; cdr3_aa: CASSPPSGVGKTQYF; cdr3_nt: TGTGCCAGCTCACCACCCTCAGGGGTCGGGAAGACCCAGTACTTC
v_call: TRBV27; j_call: TRBJ2-1; d_call: TRBD2; clone_size: .; cdr3_aa: CASTSGTSGNMFF; cdr3_nt: TGTGCCAGCACCTCGGGGACTAGCGGAAATATGTTCTTC
v_call: TRBV10-3; j_call: TRBJ2-1; d_call: .; clone_size: .; cdr3_aa: CAIRRASAYNEQFF; cdr3_nt: TGTGCCATCAGAAGGGCTAGCGCCTACAATGAGCAGTTCTTC
v_call: TRBV10-3; j_call: TRBJ1-1; d_call: TRBD1; clone_size: few; cdr3_aa: CAIKDRVVTEAFF; cdr3_nt: TGTGCCATCAAGGACAGGGTGGTTACTGAAGCTTTCTTT
v_call: TRBV29-1; j_call: TRBJ2-7; d_call: TRBD2; clone_size: .; cdr3_aa: CSVAGTRLYEQYF; cdr3_nt: TGCAGCGTTGCCGGGACTAGATTGTACGAGCAGTACTTC
v_call: TRBV9; j_call: TRBJ2-7; d_call: .; clone_size: .; cdr3_aa: CASSADSFSYEQYF; cdr3_nt: TGTGCCAGCAGCGCGGACAGTTTTTCCTACGAGCAGTACTTC
v_call: TRBV2; j_call: TRBJ1-2; d_call: .; clone_size: .; cdr3_aa: CASSEEIPGADYGYTF; cdr3_nt: TGTGCCAGCAGTGAAGAGATCCCTGGGGCTGACTATGGCTACACCTTC
v_call: TRBV5-1; j_call: TRBJ2-6; d_call: .; clone_size: .; cdr3_aa: CASSLGTVSGANVLTF; cdr3_nt: TGCGCCAGCAGCTTGGGAACAGTCTCTGGGGCCAACGTCCTGACTTTC
v_call: TRBV2; j_call: TRBJ2-7; d_call: TRBD1; clone_size: .; cdr3_aa: CASRTGGTHYEQYF; cdr3_nt: TGTGCCAGTAGAACAGGGGGTACCCACTACGAGCAGTACTTC
v_call: TRBV6-5; j_call: TRBJ1-1; d_call: TRBD1; clone_size: .; cdr3_aa: CASSPVKGAVTEAFF; cdr3_nt: TGTGCCAGCAGCCCCGTTAAGGGGGCCGTCACTGAAGCTTTCTTT
v_call: TRBV5-8; j_call: TRBJ2-3; d_call: .; clone_size: .; cdr3_aa: CASSSSTDTQYF; cdr3_nt: TGTGCCAGCAGCTCTAGCACAGATACGCAGTATTTT
v_call: TRBV7-6; j_call: TRBJ2-1; d_call: TRBD1; clone_size: .; cdr3_aa: CASSAGQGRNNEQFF; cdr3_nt: TGTGCCAGCAGCGCCGGACAGGGGCGTAACAATGAGCAGTTCTTC
v_call: TRBV30; j_call: TRBJ1-4; d_call: .; clone_size: .; cdr3_aa: CAWTIGGNSEKLFF; cdr3_nt: TGTGCCTGGACCATTGGAGGGAACAGTGAAAAACTGTTTTTT
v_call: TRBV19; j_call: TRBJ1-5; d_call: TRBD1; clone_size: .; cdr3_aa: CASSIIGQGGSNQPQHF; cdr3_nt: TGTGCCAGTAGTATAATTGGACAGGGAGGTAGCAATCAGCCCCAGCATTTT
v_call: TRBV29-1; j_call: TRBJ2-7; d_call: .; clone_size: once; cdr3_aa: CSVKGVSYEQYF; cdr3_nt: TGCAGCGTTAAAGGGGTCTCCTACGAGCAGTACTTC
v_call: TRBV5-1; j_call: TRBJ1-2; d_call: .; clone_size: few; cdr3_aa: CASSSTVLEVSEAYGYTF; cdr3_nt: TGCGCCAGCAGCTCAACTGTCCTCGAGGTCTCCGAGGCCTATGGCTACACCTTC
v_call: TRBV9; j_call: TRBJ2-7; d_call: TRBD1; clone_size: few; cdr3_aa: CASSVGGQGLSYEQYF; cdr3_nt: TGTGCCAGCAGCGTAGGGGGACAGGGACTCTCCTACGAGCAGTACTTC
v_call: TRBV2; j_call: TRBJ1-1; d_call: .; clone_size: few; cdr3_aa: CASSDVLNTEAFF; cdr3_nt: TGTGCCAGCAGTGACGTGTTGAACACTGAAGCTTTCTTT